The T cell receptor beta chain described here comes from a study of identical twins. One entry per CDR3 protein results from TCRdb running MiXCR on the 5' RACE reads. The sample carries 250,000 to 350,000 distinct CDR3 sequences, 8.5% to 9.5% recorded once. This CDR3 comprises 15 residues. Germline V gene lookup returns CDR1 LGHDT and CDR2 YNNKEL (reference sequence). Germline trimming cut 3 bases from V and 7 bases from J; bases unmatched to any gene: 6. Another study also made use of these data, one on yellow fever vaccine responses in identical twins.

The sequencing sample was made of CD8+ T cells sorted from blood. The chain carries TRBV3-1 and TRBJ2-1; 10 positions match TRBD1. The receptor comes from a woman aged 18-29 years in good health. CDR3 region: CASSHSPGQGNEQFF. In nucleotides, the CDR3 is TGTGCCAGCAGCCACTCACCGGGACAGGGGAATGAGCAGTTCTTC.